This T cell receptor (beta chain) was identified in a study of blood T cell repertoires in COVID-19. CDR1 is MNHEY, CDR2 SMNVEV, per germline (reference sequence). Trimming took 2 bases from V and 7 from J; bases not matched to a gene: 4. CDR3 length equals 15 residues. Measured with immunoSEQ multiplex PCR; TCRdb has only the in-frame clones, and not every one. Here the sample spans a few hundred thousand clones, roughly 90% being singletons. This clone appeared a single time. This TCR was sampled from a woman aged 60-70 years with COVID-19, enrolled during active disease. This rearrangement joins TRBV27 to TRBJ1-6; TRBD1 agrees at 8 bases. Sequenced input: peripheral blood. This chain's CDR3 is CASSLVAGGNSPLHF. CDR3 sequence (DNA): TGTGCCAGCAGTTTAGTGGCAGGGGGCAATTCACCCCTCCACTTT.